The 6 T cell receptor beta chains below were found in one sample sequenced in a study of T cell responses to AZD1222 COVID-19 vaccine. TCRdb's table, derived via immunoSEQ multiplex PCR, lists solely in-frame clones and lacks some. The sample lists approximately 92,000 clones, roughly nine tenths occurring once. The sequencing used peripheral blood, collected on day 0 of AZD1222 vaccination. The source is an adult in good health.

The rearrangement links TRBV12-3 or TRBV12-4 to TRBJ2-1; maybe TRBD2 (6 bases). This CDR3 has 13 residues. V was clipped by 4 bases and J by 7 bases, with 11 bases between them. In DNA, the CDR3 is TGTGCCAGCAGTTCCGGGACTTTTAATGAGCAGTTCTTC. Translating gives CASSSGTFNEQFF.

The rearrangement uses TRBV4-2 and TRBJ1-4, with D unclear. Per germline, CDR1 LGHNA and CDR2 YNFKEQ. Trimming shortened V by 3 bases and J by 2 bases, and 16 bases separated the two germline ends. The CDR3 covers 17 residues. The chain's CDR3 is CASSQGHLGYTNEKLFF. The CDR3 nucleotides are TGTGCCAGCAGCCAGGGTCACCTAGGGTACACTAATGAAAAACTGTTTTTT.

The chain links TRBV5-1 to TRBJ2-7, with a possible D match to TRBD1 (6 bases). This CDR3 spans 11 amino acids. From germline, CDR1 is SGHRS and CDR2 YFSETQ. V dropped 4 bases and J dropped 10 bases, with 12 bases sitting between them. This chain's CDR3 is CASSTDRIQYF. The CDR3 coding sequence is TGCGCCAGCAGCACCGACAGGATACAGTACTTC.

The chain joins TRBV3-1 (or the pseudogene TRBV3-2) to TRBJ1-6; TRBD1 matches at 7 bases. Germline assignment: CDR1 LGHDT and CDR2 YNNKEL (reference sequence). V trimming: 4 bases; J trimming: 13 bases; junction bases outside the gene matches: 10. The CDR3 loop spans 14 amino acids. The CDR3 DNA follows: TGTGCCAGCAGCCCGGGGGACAGAGCTAGGCCCCTCCACTTT. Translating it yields CASSPGDRARPLHF.

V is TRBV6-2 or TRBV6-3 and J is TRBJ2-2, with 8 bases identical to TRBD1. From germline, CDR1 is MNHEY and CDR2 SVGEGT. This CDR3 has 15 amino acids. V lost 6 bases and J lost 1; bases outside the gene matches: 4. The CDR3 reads CASSPGTGNTGELFF. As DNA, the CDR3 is TGTGCCAGCAGCCCCGGGACAGGGAACACCGGGGAGCTGTTTTTT.

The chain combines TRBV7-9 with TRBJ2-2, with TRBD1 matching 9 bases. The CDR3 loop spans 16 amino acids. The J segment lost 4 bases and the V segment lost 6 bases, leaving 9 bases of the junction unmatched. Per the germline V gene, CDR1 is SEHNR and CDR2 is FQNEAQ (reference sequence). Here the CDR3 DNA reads TGTGCCAGCAGAACAGGGGGCGAGGGACTCACCGGGGAGCTGTTTTTT. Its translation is CASRTGGEGLTGELFF. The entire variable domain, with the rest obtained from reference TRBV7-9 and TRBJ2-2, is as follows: DTGVSQNPRHKITKRGQNVTFRCDPISEHNRLYWYRQTLGQGPEFLTYFQNEAQLEKSRLLSDRFSAERPKGSFSTLEIQRTEQGDSAMYLCASRTGGEGLTGELFFGEGSRLTVL.